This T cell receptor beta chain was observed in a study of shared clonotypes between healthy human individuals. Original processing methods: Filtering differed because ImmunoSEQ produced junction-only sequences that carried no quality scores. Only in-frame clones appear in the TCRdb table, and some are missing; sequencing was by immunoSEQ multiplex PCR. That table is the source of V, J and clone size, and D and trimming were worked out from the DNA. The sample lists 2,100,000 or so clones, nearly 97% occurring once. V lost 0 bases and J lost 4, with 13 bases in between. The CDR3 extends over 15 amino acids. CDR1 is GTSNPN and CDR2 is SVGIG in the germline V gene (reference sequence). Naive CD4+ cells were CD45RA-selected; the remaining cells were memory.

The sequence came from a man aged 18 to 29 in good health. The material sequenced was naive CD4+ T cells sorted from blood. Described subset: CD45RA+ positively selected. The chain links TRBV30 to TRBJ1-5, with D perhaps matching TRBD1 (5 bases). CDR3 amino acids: CAWSVQEMGNQPQHF. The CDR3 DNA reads TGTGCCTGGAGTGTACAGGAGATGGGGAATCAGCCCCAGCATTTT.